A selection of T cell receptor beta chains follows, all from one sample in a study of human T cells and chemical hapten exposure. TCRdb recomputed calls from the RACE reads with MiXCR, one row per CDR3 protein. The table has tens of thousands of distinct CDR3 sequences, about 7.4% seen once; the top ten hold roughly 1.3%. Here the sequenced sample was whole blood, taken in connection with sensitization to the hapten diphenylcyclopropenone (DPC). The receptors stem from a woman in her forties or fifties with alopecia areata. Some clones in this sample may be carry-over from other donors' samples. Both conserved end residues are part of each CDR3. The D gene is left open where the match is weak. The listing skips clone size in some rows; elsewhere it reads once, few, many or a size class.

>.|TRBV5-1|TRBJ1-5|.
CASSLAGAGNQPQHF
TGCGCCAGCAGCTTGGCTGGGGCAGGCAATCAGCCCCAGCATTTT
>many|TRBV6-5|TRBJ2-7|.
CASSPARRAWAHRYEQYF
TGTGCCAGCAGCCCGGCGCGCAGGGCTTGGGCCCACAGGTACGAGCAGTACTTC
>few|TRBV7-2|TRBJ1-4|TRBD1
CASSPIGTGPSEKLFF
TGTGCCAGCAGCCCAATAGGGACAGGCCCAAGTGAAAAACTGTTTTTT
>medium-sized|TRBV11-2|TRBJ2-3|.
CASSLGVGTDTQYF
TGTGCCAGCAGCTTAGGGGTTGGCACAGATACGCAGTATTTT
>few|TRBV2|TRBJ2-7|.
CASSEGRGRTYEQYF
TGTGCCAGCAGTGAGGGCAGGGGCCGGACCTACGAGCAGTACTTC
>many|TRBV18|TRBJ1-1|.
CASSPFLQRSTEAFF
TGTGCCAGCTCACCGTTTTTACAGAGGAGCACTGAAGCTTTCTTT
>many|TRBV12-3/TRBV12-4|TRBJ2-4|TRBD1
CASSLVGQGFAKNIQYF
TGTGCCAGCAGTTTGGTGGGACAGGGGTTCGCCAAAAACATTCAGTACTTC
>few|TRBV18|TRBJ1-5|TRBD1
CASSPPPGRGQGQPQHF
TGTGCCAGCTCACCACCCCCAGGGAGGGGGCAGGGTCAGCCCCAGCATTTT
>many|TRBV11-3|TRBJ2-1|TRBD2
CASSSGTSGSSGNEQFF
TGTGCCAGCAGCTCCGGGACTAGCGGGAGTAGCGGGAATGAGCAGTTCTTC
>.|TRBV9|TRBJ1-2|.
CASSVDAGAYGYTF
TGTGCCAGCAGCGTAGACGCAGGAGCCTATGGCTACACCTTC
>many|TRBV18|TRBJ2-3|TRBD2
CASSPPTSGALTDTQYF
TGTGCCAGCTCACCGCCGACTAGCGGGGCCCTAACAGATACGCAGTATTTT
>many|TRBV5-1|TRBJ1-4|.
CASSLAGATNEKLFF
TGCGCCAGCAGCTTGGCGGGGGCAACTAATGAAAAACTGTTTTTT
>many|TRBV18|TRBJ1-2|.
CASSGGGPDYGYTF
TGTGCCAGCTCCGGGGGAGGACCGGACTATGGCTACACCTTC
>.|TRBV11-2|TRBJ2-5|.
CASSLVPGGAGEPETQYF
TGTGCCAGCAGCTTAGTTCCAGGGGGCGCGGGAGAACCAGAGACCCAGTACTTC
>.|TRBV6-4|TRBJ2-3|TRBD1
CASSPTGPDTQYF
TGTGCCAGCAGCCCGACAGGGCCAGATACGCAGTATTTT
>many|TRBV5-1|TRBJ2-5|TRBD2
CASRLAGGIETQYF
TGCGCCAGCAGACTAGCGGGAGGCATAGAGACCCAGTACTTC
>many|TRBV10-2|TRBJ1-1|TRBD1
CASVGDRQGAGTEAFF
TGCGCCAGCGTGGGGGATCGACAGGGGGCGGGCACTGAAGCTTTCTTT
>many|TRBV6-6|TRBJ2-5|TRBD1
CASSYKAGGVETQYF
TGTGCCAGCAGTTACAAGGCAGGGGGCGTAGAGACCCAGTACTTC
>few|TRBV27|TRBJ2-7|.
CASSSPFTYEQYF
TGTGCCAGCAGTTCCCCTTTCACCTACGAGCAGTACTTC
>many|TRBV6-2/TRBV6-3|TRBJ1-5|.
CASSSSTVQPQHF
TGTGCCAGCAGTTCTAGTACGGTTCAGCCCCAGCATTTT
>many|TRBV20-1|TRBJ1-5|.
CSARSSWTDQPQHF
TGCAGTGCTAGGAGCAGTTGGACCGATCAGCCCCAGCATTTT
>many|TRBV5-1|TRBJ2-6|.
CASSSDRSGANVLTF
TGCGCCAGCAGCTCGGATAGGTCTGGGGCCAACGTCCTGACTTTC
>few|TRBV20-1|TRBJ2-3|TRBD2
CSARRQGMTSGTWDTQYF
TGCAGTGCTAGAAGACAGGGGATGACTAGCGGGACTTGGGATACGCAGTATTTT
>many|TRBV20-1|TRBJ1-5|.
CSASRSDQPQHF
TGCAGTGCTAGTAGGTCGGATCAGCCCCAGCATTTT
>.|TRBV29-1|TRBJ2-3|.
CSVSRRAQDTQYF
TGCAGCGTCTCTAGACGGGCCCAGGATACGCAGTATTTT
>many|TRBV25-1|TRBJ1-1|TRBD1
CASSPLGQGGKAEAFF
TGTGCCAGCAGCCCTCTAGGACAGGGGGGAAAGGCTGAAGCTTTCTTT
>many|TRBV6-2/TRBV6-3|TRBJ2-1|.
CASSFPGLHYNEQFF
TGTGCCAGCAGTTTTCCGGGACTCCACTACAATGAGCAGTTCTTC
>many|TRBV5-1|TRBJ2-5|TRBD2
CASSNAGEETQYF
TGCGCCAGCAGCAATGCGGGGGAAGAGACCCAGTACTTC
>many|TRBV12-2|TRBJ2-7|.
CASRCRANSYEQYF
TGTGCAAGTCGCTGCCGGGCCAACTCCTACGAGCAGTACTTC
>many|TRBV2|TRBJ2-1|TRBD2
CASRGAGGSYNEQFF
TGTGCCAGCAGGGGAGCGGGAGGTTCCTACAATGAGCAGTTCTTC
>many|TRBV7-9|TRBJ1-1|.
CASSSPVNTEAFF
TGTGCCAGCAGCTCCCCTGTGAACACTGAAGCTTTCTTT
>many|TRBV18|TRBJ1-1|.
CASSPTQGGRGTEAFF
TGTGCCAGCTCACCGACACAGGGAGGGCGCGGCACTGAAGCTTTCTTT
>.|TRBV18|TRBJ1-3|.
CASSRDSAVSGNTIYF
TGTGCCAGCTCGCGGGACTCAGCGGTTTCGGGAAACACCATATATTTT
>many|TRBV11-2|TRBJ2-1|.
CASSLAGSLNEQFF
TGTGCCAGCAGCTTAGCGGGCAGCCTCAATGAGCAGTTCTTC
>.|TRBV6-6|TRBJ2-1|TRBD2
CASSPGGSGTDEQFF
TGTGCCAGCAGTCCCGGGGGTAGCGGGACCGATGAGCAGTTCTTC
>.|TRBV5-1|TRBJ2-6|TRBD2
CASSLTSGRISSGANVLTF
TGCGCCAGCAGCTTGACTAGCGGGCGAATCTCCTCTGGGGCCAACGTCCTGACTTTC
>many|TRBV6-2/TRBV6-3|TRBJ2-7|TRBD2
CASSLAGRFYEQYF
TGTGCCAGCAGTCTAGCGGGACGTTTCTACGAGCAGTACTTC